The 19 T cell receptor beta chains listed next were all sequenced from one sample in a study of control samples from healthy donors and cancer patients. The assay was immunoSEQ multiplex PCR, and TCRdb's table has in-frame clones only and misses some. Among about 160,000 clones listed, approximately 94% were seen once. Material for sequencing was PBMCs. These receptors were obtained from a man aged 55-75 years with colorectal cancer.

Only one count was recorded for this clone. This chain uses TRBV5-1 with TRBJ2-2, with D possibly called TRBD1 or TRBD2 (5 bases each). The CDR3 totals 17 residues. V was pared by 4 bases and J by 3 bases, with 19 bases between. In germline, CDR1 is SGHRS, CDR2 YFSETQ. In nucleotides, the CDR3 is TGCGCCAGCAGCCCCGGACACGACCTGAGGGACACCGGGGAGCTGTTTTTT. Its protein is CASSPGHDLRDTGELFF.

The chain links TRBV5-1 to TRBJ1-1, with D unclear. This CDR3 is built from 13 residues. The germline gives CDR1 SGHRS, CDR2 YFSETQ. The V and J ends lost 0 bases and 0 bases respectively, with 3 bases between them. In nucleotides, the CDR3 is TGCGCCAGCAGCTTGGCTTTGAACACTGAAGCTTTCTTT. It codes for CASSLALNTEAFF. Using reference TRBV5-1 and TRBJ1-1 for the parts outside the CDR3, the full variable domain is KAGVTQTPRYLIKTRGQQVTLSCSPISGHRSVSWYQQTPGQGLQFLFEYFSETQRNKGNFPGRFSGRQFSNSRSEMNVSTLELGDSALYLCASSLALNTEAFFGQGTRLTVV.

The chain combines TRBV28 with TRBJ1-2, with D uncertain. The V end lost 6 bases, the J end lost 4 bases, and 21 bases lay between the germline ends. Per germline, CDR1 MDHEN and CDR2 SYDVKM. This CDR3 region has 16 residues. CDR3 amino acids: CASSVTLAVLRYGYTF. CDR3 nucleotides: TGTGCCAGCAGCGTGACTTTGGCAGTTCTACGCTATGGCTACACCTTC.

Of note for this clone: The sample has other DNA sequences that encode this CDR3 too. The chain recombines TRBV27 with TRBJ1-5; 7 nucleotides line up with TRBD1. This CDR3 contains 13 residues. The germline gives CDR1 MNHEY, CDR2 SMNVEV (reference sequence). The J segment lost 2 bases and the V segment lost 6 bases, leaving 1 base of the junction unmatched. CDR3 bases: TGTGCCAGCAGAGGGACAGGCAATCAGCCCCAGCATTTT. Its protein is CASRGTGNQPQHF.

The CDR3 spells CASSDGDTEAFF. CDR3 coding DNA: TGTGCCAGCAGTGATGGGGACACTGAAGCTTTCTTT. V usage is TRBV6-4 and J usage is TRBJ1-1; D unresolved. This CDR3 comprises 12 residues. The ends were cut back, 3 bases at V and 3 bases at J, with 5 bases in the middle. Germline V CDR1 and CDR2: MRHNA, SNTAGT.

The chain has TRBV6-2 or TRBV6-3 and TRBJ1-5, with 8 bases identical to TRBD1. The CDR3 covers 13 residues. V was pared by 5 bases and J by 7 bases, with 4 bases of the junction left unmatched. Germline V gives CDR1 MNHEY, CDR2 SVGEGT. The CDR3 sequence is CASSQGAGQPQHF. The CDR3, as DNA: TGTGCCAGCAGTCAGGGGGCGGGGCAGCCCCAGCATTTT.

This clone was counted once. The CDR3 protein is CASSPASGGPSTDTQYF. Here the CDR3 DNA reads TGTGCCAGCAGCCCAGCTAGCGGGGGGCCTAGCACAGATACGCAGTATTTT. This rearrangement joins TRBV28 to TRBJ2-3, with 11 bases fitting TRBD2. This CDR3 comprises 17 residues. Germline V CDR1 and CDR2: MDHEN, SYDVKM. V lost 6 bases to trimming and J lost 0 bases; unmatched junction nucleotides: 8.

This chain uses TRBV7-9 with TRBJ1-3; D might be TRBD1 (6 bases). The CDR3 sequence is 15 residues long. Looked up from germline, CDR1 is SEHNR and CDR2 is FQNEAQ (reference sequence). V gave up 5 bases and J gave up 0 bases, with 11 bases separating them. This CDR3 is CASSARDTSGNTIYF. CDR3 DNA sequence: TGTGCCAGCAGCGCCCGGGACACCTCTGGAAACACCATATATTTT. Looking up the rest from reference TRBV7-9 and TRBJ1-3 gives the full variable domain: DTGVSQNPRHKITKRGQNVTFRCDPISEHNRLYWYRQTLGQGPEFLTYFQNEAQLEKSRLLSDRFSAERPKGSFSTLEIQRTEQGDSAMYLCASSARDTSGNTIYFGEGSWLTVV.

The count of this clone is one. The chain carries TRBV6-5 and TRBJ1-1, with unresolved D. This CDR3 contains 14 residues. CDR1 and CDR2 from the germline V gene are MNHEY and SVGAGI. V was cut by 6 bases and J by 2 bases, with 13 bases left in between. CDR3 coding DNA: TGTGCCAGCAGCGCGGGCAGATTCAACACTGAAGCTTTCTTT. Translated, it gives CASSAGRFNTEAFF.

CDR3 sequence reads: CASTRTGAEQYF. The CDR3, as DNA: TGTGCCAGCACCAGGACAGGGGCCGAGCAGTACTTC. V usage is TRBV12-3 or TRBV12-4 and J usage is TRBJ2-7; 9 bases fit TRBD1. This CDR3 spans 12 amino acids. J was trimmed by 6 bases and V by 7 bases; bases with no gene match: 4.

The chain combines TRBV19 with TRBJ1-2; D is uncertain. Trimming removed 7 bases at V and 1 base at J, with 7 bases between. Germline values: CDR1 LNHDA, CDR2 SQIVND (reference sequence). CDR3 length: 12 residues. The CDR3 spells CASNWGNYGYTF. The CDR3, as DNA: TGTGCCAGTAACTGGGGTAACTATGGCTACACCTTC.

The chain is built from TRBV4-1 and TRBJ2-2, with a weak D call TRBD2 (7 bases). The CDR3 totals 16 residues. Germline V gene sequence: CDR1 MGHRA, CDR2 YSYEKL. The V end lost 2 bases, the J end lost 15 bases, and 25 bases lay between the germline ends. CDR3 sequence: CASSQTRGGGALRMFF. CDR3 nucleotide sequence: TGCGCCAGCAGCCAAACCCGGGGAGGGGGGGCGCTAAGGATGTTTTTT.

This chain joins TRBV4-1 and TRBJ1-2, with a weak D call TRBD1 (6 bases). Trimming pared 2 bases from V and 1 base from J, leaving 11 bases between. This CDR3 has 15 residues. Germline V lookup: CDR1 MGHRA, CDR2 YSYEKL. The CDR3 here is CASSQTGGLNYGYTF. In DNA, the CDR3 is TGCGCCAGCAGCCAAACTGGGGGCCTTAACTATGGCTACACCTTC.

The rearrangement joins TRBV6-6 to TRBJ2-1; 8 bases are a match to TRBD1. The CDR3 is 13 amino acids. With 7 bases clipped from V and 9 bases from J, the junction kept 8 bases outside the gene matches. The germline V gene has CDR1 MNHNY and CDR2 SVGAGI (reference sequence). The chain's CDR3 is CASNDQGAGEQFF. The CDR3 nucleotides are TGTGCCAGCAACGACCAGGGGGCAGGTGAGCAGTTCTTC.

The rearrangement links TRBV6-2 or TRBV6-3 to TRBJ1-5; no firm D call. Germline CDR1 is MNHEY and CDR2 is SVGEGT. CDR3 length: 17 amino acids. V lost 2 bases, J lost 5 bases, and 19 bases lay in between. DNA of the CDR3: TGTGCCAGCAGTTACATCCCCGTGGGCCCGGAGGATCAGCCCCAGCATTTT. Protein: CASSYIPVGPEDQPQHF.

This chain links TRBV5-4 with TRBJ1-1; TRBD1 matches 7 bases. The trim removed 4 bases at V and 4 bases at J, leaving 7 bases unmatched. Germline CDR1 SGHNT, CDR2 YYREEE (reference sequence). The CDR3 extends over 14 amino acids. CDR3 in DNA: TGTGCCAGCAGCAACTACAGGGGAGGCACTGAAGCTTTCTTT. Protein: CASSNYRGGTEAFF.

DNA of the CDR3: TGTGCCAGCAGCTTGGGAGGGACAGGCCCTCACGCTGAAGCTTTCTTT. As protein: CASSLGGTGPHAEAFF. This chain connects TRBV5-4 to TRBJ1-1, with TRBD1 identical over 8 bases. V lost 0 bases, J lost 6 bases, and 10 bases stayed unmatched. The germline gives CDR1 SGHNT, CDR2 YYREEE (reference sequence). The CDR3 covers 16 residues. The entire variable domain, with the rest obtained from reference TRBV5-4 and TRBJ1-1, is as follows: ETGVTQSPTHLIKTRGQQVTLRCSSQSGHNTVSWYQQALGQGPQFIFQYYREEENGRGNFPPRFSGLQFPNYSSELNVNALELDDSALYLCASSLGGTGPHAEAFFGQGTRLTVV.

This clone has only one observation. CDR3 nucleotides: TGTGCCAGCAGCGTAGGTGGTGGCTCCGGCAGATACAATGAGCAGTTCTTC. The encoded protein is CASSVGGGSGRYNEQFF. This chain links TRBV9 with TRBJ2-1; D unclear. This CDR3 is built from 17 residues. V gave up 0 bases and J gave up 4 bases, with 17 bases separating them. Germline CDR1 and CDR2: SGDLS and YYNGEE.

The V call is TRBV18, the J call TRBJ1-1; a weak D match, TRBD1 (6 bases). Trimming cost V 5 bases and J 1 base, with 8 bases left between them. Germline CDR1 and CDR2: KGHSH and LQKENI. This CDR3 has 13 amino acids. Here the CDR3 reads CASSSQGNTEAFF. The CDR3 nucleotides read TGTGCCAGCTCATCACAGGGGAACACTGAAGCTTTCTTT.